The clone carrying this T cell receptor beta chain was counted a few times. Its specificity is unknown. Reverse transcription used about 0.45 to 1 ug RNA and random hexamers. TCRdb called the immunoSEQ multiplex PCR reads again in MiXCR, with one record for every CDR3 protein. The sample lists about 120,000 distinct CDR3 sequences, around 94% seen once, with roughly 0.095% in the top ten. This sample is drawn from a study of CD8 T cells in Susac syndrome. Study results and caveats: Regarding the TCR sequencing and HLA analysis, the study admitted that a relatively small number of individuals were involved.

The germline V gene has CDR1 MNHEY and CDR2 SMNVEV (reference sequence). This CDR3 region has 15 residues. Trimming removed 6 bases from V and 6 bases from J; junction bases left unmatched: 5. Sequencing of TCR beta drew on CD8+ and CD4+ T cells from blood. The chain couples TRBV27 to TRBJ2-2; TRBD2 matches at 12 bases. This sequence was found in a human donor in good health. Sequencing was performed on CD4+ T cells from PBMCs. The CDR3 DNA is TGTGCCAGCAGACAGACTAGCGGGAGTTCCGGGGAGCTGTTTTTT. Translated, it gives CASRQTSGSSGELFF.